This T cell receptor (beta chain) stems from a study of OX40 agonist ivuxolimab in advanced cancers. Whole-study findings and limits: It was also the case that some nonresponders had low normalized T-cell clonal expansion. Clonal expansion from baseline to week 6 occurred in both CD4+ and CD8+ T cells. The specificity for antigen of the expanded peripheral T cells was not determined. Expanded clones were, on average, more numerous in CD8+ T cells than in CD4+.

This clone was counted once. Its antigen is as yet unknown. Profiled with immunoSEQ multiplex PCR; TCRdb holds only in-frame clones, not every one. This table holds about 79,000 clones, roughly nine tenths found once. Germline-derived CDR1 and CDR2 are WSHSY and SAAADI. J gave up 5 bases and V 7 bases, and 6 bases lay outside the gene matches. This CDR3 is 14 amino acids long. The TCR originated in an adult with an advanced solid tumor such as melanoma, head and neck, liver or kidney cancer. The chain carries TRBV10-2 and TRBJ2-5; 11 bases are shared with TRBD2. Sequenced material: CD4+ or CD8+ T cells sorted from blood, taken in a trial of the OX40 agonist ivuxolimab. This chain's CDR3 is CASNQLAGEETQYF. The CDR3 DNA sequence: TGCGCCAGCAACCAACTAGCGGGAGAGGAGACCCAGTACTTC.